One sample yielded the 19 T cell receptor beta chains listed below, sequenced in a study of patients and donors after allogeneic stem cell transplantation. MiXCR, run by TCRdb on the RT-PCR reads, gives a single entry per CDR3 protein. The sample carries 900,000 to 1,000,000 distinct CDR3 sequences, more than 15% recorded once. Sequenced input: blood, either unsorted or a sorted T cell fraction (not recorded which). The receptors derive from a human donor who was either an allogeneic HSCT recipient or a stem cell or donor lymphocyte infusion donor (not recorded which). It is not recorded whose cells these are; they may come from a transplant donor.

This clonotype showed up just a few times. At one of its ends the junction is not consistent with the germline gene, which may arise from a read error. V is TRBV7-7 and J is TRBJ2-1; 9 bases are shared with TRBD2. This CDR3 region has 15 residues. Germline loops: CDR1 SSHAT, CDR2 FNYEAQ (reference sequence). The DNA of the CDR3 is TGTGCTAGCAGCCCCCTGGGCGGGGGGGACAATGAGCAGTTCTTC. It encodes CASSPLGGGDNEQFF.

The J gene is TRBJ2-1, the V gene TRBV20-1, with D unresolved. The V end was cut by 3 bases, the J end by 6 bases, with 12 bases between. CDR3 length equals 13 residues. Germline V gene sequence: CDR1 DFQATT, CDR2 SNEGSKA (reference sequence). As DNA, the CDR3 is TGCAGTGCTAGGTTTCTAATGGGCAATGAGCAGTTCTTC. Protein sequence: CSARFLMGNEQFF.

The V and J genes are TRBV20-1 and TRBJ2-7, with 7 bases fitting TRBD1. The ends lost 5 bases at V and 2 bases at J; junction bases unmatched: 6. The CDR3 is 13 residues long. The germline gives CDR1 DFQATT, CDR2 SNEGSKA (reference sequence). DNA for the CDR3: TGCAGTGCTTTCCGGGACAGCACCTACGAGCAGTACTTC. Protein product: CSAFRDSTYEQYF.

This clonotype has a count of ten or more. This chain links TRBV20-1 with TRBJ2-5; 8 bases agree with TRBD2. J was trimmed by 4 bases and V by 6 bases; bases with no gene match: 10. Germline V gene lookup returns CDR1 DFQATT and CDR2 SNEGSKA (reference sequence). The CDR3 runs 14 residues. CDR3 in amino acids: CSAMLAGLLETQYF. In DNA, the CDR3 is TGCAGTGCCATGCTAGCGGGCCTTTTAGAGACCCAGTACTTC.

This clonotype appeared a few times. The V gene is TRBV7-3, the J gene TRBJ2-7; TRBD2 matches 10 bases. Germline V CDR1 and CDR2: SGHTA, FQGTGA. The V segment lost 2 bases and the J segment 0 bases; nucleotides outside the gene matches: 4. The length of the CDR3 is 16 residues. CDR3 DNA: TGTGCCAGCAGCTTATACCCTAGCGGGAGCTCCTACGAGCAGTACTTC. As protein: CASSLYPSGSSYEQYF.

This chain links TRBV30 with TRBJ2-5, with 13 nucleotides matching TRBD2. J lost 5 bases, V lost 0 bases, and 3 bases had no gene match. This CDR3 comprises 15 residues. CDR1 and CDR2 from the germline V gene are GTSNPN and SVGIG (reference sequence). The DNA for the CDR3 is TGTGCCTGGAGTGTACTAGCGGGGGGGCCTGAGACCCAGTACTTC. Protein sequence: CAWSVLAGGPETQYF.

This clonotype was seen more than once but under ten times. V usage is TRBV9 and J usage is TRBJ2-5; D is unclear. Trimming shortened V by 5 bases and J by 3 bases, and 8 bases separated the two germline ends. The length of the CDR3 is 12 residues. Looked up from germline, CDR1 is SGDLS and CDR2 is YYNGEE. Here the CDR3 DNA reads TGTGCCAGCAGTGTTGGGGAAGAGACCCAGTACTTC. As protein: CASSVGEETQYF. Full variable domain (missing parts from reference TRBV9 and TRBJ2-5): DSGVTQTPKHLITATGQRVTLRCSPRSGDLSVYWYQQSLDQGLQFLIQYYNGEERAKGNILERFSAQQFPDLHSELNLSSLELGDSALYFCASSVGEETQYFGPGTRLLVL.

The table lists this clonotype with a few counts. The genes are TRBV4-1 and TRBJ2-7; 9 bases fit TRBD2. The CDR3 runs to 14 residues. The ends lost 4 bases at V and 5 bases at J; junction bases unmatched: 6. CDR1 is MGHRA, CDR2 YSYEKL, per germline. Here the CDR3 DNA reads TGCGCCAGCAGCCGCTTAGCGGGAGTCCACGAGCAGTACTTC. Its protein product is CASSRLAGVHEQYF.

The chain links TRBV9 to TRBJ2-7; tentatively, D is TRBD1 (5 bases). This CDR3 spans 13 amino acids. V lost 0 bases and J lost 5, with 9 bases in between. The germline CDR1 and CDR2 sequences are SGDLS and YYNGEE. The CDR3 DNA is TGTGCCAGCAGCGTAGAGGGGCGAGACGAGCAGTACTTC. It encodes CASSVEGRDEQYF. The variable domain in full, with the rest retrieved from reference TRBV9 and TRBJ2-7, is DSGVTQTPKHLITATGQRVTLRCSPRSGDLSVYWYQQSLDQGLQFLIQYYNGEERAKGNILERFSAQQFPDLHSELNLSSLELGDSALYFCASSVEGRDEQYFGPGTRLTVT.

This clonotype was observed many times. This rearrangement joins TRBV4-2 to TRBJ2-2, with TRBD1 matching 8 bases. The germline V gene has CDR1 LGHNA and CDR2 YNFKEQ. CDR3 length equals 15 residues. J gave up 7 bases and V 5 bases, and 9 bases lay outside the gene matches. The CDR3 coding sequence is TGTGCCAGCAGCGGTGCGGACAGGGCAGGCGGGGAGCTGTTTTTT. It translates to CASSGADRAGGELFF.

V is TRBV4-2 and J is TRBJ1-5; D uncertain. Trimming left V 0 bases short and J 4 bases short, with 10 bases between. The CDR3 covers 15 residues. The V gene's germline CDR1 is LGHNA and CDR2 YNFKEQ. CDR3 DNA sequence: TGTGCCAGCAGCCAAGATCCCAGAATTAATCAGCCCCAGCATTTT. It codes for CASSQDPRINQPQHF.

This clonotype occurred many times. Just one base apart from a much larger clone, this may be a read error. In nucleotides, the CDR3 is TGTGCCAGCAGCCCCAACCCCGGGGAGCTGTTTTTT. Amino acids: CASSPNPGELFF. The gene calls are TRBV12-3 or TRBV12-4 and TRBJ2-2; D not certain. The CDR3 length is 12 residues. With 6 bases removed from V and 6 bases from J, the gap between germline ends came to 8 bases.

The chain is built from TRBV20-1 and TRBJ1-1; 8 nucleotides line up with TRBD1. Losses at the gene ends were 2 bases for V and 2 bases for J; bases not matched to a gene: 10. Germline V lookup: CDR1 DFQATT, CDR2 SNEGSKA (reference sequence). The length of the CDR3 is 16 residues. The CDR3 here is CSARPPRQGPNTEAFF. Here the CDR3 DNA reads TGCAGTGCTAGACCCCCAAGACAGGGGCCCAACACTGAAGCTTTCTTT.

The chain carries TRBV29-1 and TRBJ1-1; D not certain. CDR1 SQVTM and CDR2 ANQGSEA come from the germline V gene. Trimming took 4 bases from V and 7 from J, leaving 10 bases between them. The CDR3 sequence is 11 residues long. The CDR3 sequence is CSVVQSSEAFF. In nucleotides, the CDR3 is TGCAGCGTTGTGCAGTCCAGTGAAGCTTTCTTT.

This chain uses TRBV12-3 or TRBV12-4 with TRBJ2-5; 7 bases are a match to TRBD2. V shed 4 bases, J shed 3 bases, and the junction held 11 bases outside the gene matches. This CDR3 spans 16 amino acids. CDR3 sequence: CASSSSRLARKETQYF. CDR3 nucleotides: TGTGCCAGCAGTTCCTCTCGACTAGCTCGGAAAGAGACCCAGTACTTC.

Remarks on this clonotype: Just one base apart from a much larger clone, this may be a read error. The chain recombines TRBV12-3 or TRBV12-4 with TRBJ2-1; TRBD2 aligns across 7 bases. J gave up 6 bases and V 6 bases, and 11 bases lay outside the gene matches. The CDR3 loop spans 15 amino acids. The CDR3 here is CASSRTCGGGNEQFF. In nucleotides, the CDR3 is TGTGCCAGCAGCCGGACTTGCGGGGGAGGCAATGAGCAGTTCTTC.

This clonotype was detected a few times. V and J are TRBV7-9 and TRBJ1-3; D remains unclear. Trimming shortened V by 1 base and J by 0 bases, and 7 bases separated the two germline ends. CDR1 is SEHNR, CDR2 FQNEAQ, per germline (reference sequence). The CDR3 is 15 amino acids. This chain's CDR3 is CASSLEKYSGNTIYF. The CDR3 DNA reads TGTGCCAGCAGCTTAGAGAAATACTCTGGAAACACCATATATTTT.

CDR3 protein: CATSDPGQGNPYEQYF. The CDR3 nucleotides are TGTGCCACCAGTGATCCGGGACAGGGGAACCCCTACGAGCAGTACTTC. This chain joins TRBV24-1 and TRBJ2-7, with 10 bases lining up with TRBD1. Trimming cost V 3 bases and J 2 bases; bases outside gene matches: 6. Germline-derived CDR1 and CDR2 are KGHDR and SFDVKD. There are 16 residues in the CDR3.

The chain links TRBV6-1 to TRBJ2-5, with 11 bases matching TRBD2. The length of the CDR3 is 17 residues. V lost 7 bases to trimming and J lost 5 bases; unmatched junction nucleotides: 15. Germline CDR1 and CDR2: MNHNS and SASEGT. CDR3 residues: CASTPSILVAGGETQYF. CDR3 coding DNA: TGTGCCAGCACCCCTTCTATACTGGTAGCGGGAGGGGAGACCCAGTACTTC.